This T cell receptor beta chain was obtained from a study of T cells in Graves' hyperthyroidism and ophthalmopathy. Whole-study findings and limits: Most thyroid clonotypes expanded above 0.001 were also detected in blood.

Diagnostic assessment was based on clinical symptoms, serum thyroxine and TRAb, thyroid ultrasound and orbital computed tomography. It was RNA transcripts that yielded the amplified TCR beta CDR3 regions. The HTBI set primed first-round TCR CDR3 RT-PCR. Each CDR3 protein is one row after TCRdb ran MiXCR on the multiplex PCR reads. This sample yields around 620,000 distinct CDR3 sequences, of which just over 45% are seen a single time; roughly 19% belongs to the top ten. Comments on this clonotype: Its antigen is as yet unknown.

The sequenced sample consisted of peripheral blood or thyroid tissue (not recorded which). This TCR derives from an adult woman with Graves' disease, either hyperthyroidism or ophthalmopathy (not recorded which).

The CDR3 coding sequence is TGTGCCATCAGTGAGTCGGTTAGCGGCAATCAGCCCCAGCATTTT. This codes for CAISESVSGNQPQHF. The chain is built from TRBV10-3 and TRBJ1-5; D gene uncertain. The CDR3 spans 15 residues. Deletions cut 0 bases from V and 2 bases from J, with 8 bases between. CDR1 ENHRY and CDR2 SYGVKD come from the germline V gene.